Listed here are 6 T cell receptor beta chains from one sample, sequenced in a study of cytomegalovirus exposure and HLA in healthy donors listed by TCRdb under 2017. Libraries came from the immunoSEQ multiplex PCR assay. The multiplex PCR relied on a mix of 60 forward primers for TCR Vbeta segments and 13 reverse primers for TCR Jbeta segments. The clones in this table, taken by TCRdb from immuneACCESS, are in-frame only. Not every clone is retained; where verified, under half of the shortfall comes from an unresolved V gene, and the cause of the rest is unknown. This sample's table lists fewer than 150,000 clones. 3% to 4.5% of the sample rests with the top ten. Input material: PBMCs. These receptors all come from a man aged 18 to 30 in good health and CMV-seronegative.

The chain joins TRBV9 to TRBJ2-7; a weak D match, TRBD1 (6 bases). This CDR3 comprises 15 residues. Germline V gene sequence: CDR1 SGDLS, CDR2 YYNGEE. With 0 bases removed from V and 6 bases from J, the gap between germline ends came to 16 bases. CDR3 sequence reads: CASSVVARGAGEQYF. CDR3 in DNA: TGTGCCAGCAGCGTAGTGGCCAGGGGAGCTGGCGAGCAGTACTTC.

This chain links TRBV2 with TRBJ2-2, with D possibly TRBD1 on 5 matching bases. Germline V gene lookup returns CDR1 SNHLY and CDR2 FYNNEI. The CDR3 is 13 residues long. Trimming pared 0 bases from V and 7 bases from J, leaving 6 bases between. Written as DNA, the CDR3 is TGTGCCAGCAGTGAAGCTAGGGGCGGGGAGCTGTTTTTT. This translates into CASSEARGGELFF.

The CDR3 sequence: CASSYSTGSDGYTF. The CDR3 DNA is TGTGCCAGCAGTTACTCGACAGGGTCCGATGGCTACACCTTC. This chain connects TRBV6-5 to TRBJ1-2, with 7 bases aligning to TRBD1. J gave up 6 bases and V 0 bases, and 4 bases lay outside the gene matches. The CDR3 is 14 residues long. The germline V gene has CDR1 MNHEY and CDR2 SVGAGI.

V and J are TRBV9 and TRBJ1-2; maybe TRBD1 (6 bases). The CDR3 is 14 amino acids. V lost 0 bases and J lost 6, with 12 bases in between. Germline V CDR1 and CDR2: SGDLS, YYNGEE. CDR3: CASSVEGEGNGYTF. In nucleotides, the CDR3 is TGTGCCAGCAGCGTAGAGGGGGAAGGTAATGGCTACACCTTC.

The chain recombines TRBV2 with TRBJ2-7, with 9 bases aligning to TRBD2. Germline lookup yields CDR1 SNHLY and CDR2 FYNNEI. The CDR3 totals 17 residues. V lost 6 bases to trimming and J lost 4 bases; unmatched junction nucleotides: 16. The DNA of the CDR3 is TGTGCCAGCAGATCAATTACCGGGACTAGCATCAAGTACGAGCAGTACTTC. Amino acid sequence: CASRSITGTSIKYEQYF.

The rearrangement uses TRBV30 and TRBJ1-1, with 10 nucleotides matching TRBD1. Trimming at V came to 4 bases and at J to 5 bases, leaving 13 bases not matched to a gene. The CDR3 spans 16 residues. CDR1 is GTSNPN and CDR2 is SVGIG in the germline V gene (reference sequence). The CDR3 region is CAWIGDRGLRITEAFF. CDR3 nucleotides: TGTGCCTGGATTGGGGACAGGGGCTTGAGAATAACTGAAGCTTTCTTT.